This is a list of T cell receptor beta chains from one sample in a study of cytotoxic CD8 clonotypes in ibrutinib-treated CLL. Sequenced by immunoSEQ multiplex PCR; TCRdb stores in-frame clones only, minus some. The sample gives over 140,000 clones, 80% of which show up once; roughly 7.6% is in the top ten. The starting material was PBMCs, obtained after 36 months of ibrutinib treatment. These receptors were obtained from a human donor with chronic lymphocytic leukemia. Both conserved end residues are part of each CDR3. A D gene is named only where the DNA matches it firmly. Not all rows give a size; the values are once, few, many and, for expanded clones, a class.

TRBJ2-2 | - | TRBV7-6 | - | CASSPELGELFF | TGTGCCAGCAGCCCCGAGCTCGGGGAGCTGTTTTTT
TRBJ2-7 | - | TRBV4-1 | - | CASSQEESTPHFF | TGCGCCAGCAGCCAAGAGGAGTCAACCCCCCATTTTTTC
TRBJ2-7 | - | TRBV5-1 | TRBD2 | CASSPSGTSYEQYF | TGCGCCAGCAGCCCTAGCGGGACCTCCTACGAGCAGTACTTC
TRBJ1-2 | - | TRBV6-7 | - | CASSYPTWAGYTF | TGTGCCAGCAGTTACCCCACGTGGGCTGGCTACACCTTC
TRBJ2-7 | - | TRBV30 | TRBD2 | CAWSLGTSGYEQYF | TGTGCCTGGAGTCTAGGGACTAGCGGCTACGAGCAGTACTTC
TRBJ1-2 | - | TRBV18 | - | CASSREATGSTRYGYTF | TGTGCCAGCTCACGGGAGGCTACAGGGTCAACTCGCTATGGCTACACCTTC
TRBJ2-1 | once | TRBV9 | - | CASSVEQSNEQFF | TGTGCCAGCAGCGTAGAACAGTCCAATGAGCAGTTCTTC
TRBJ2-3 | - | TRBV6-1 | - | CASSLKIEDTQYF | TGTGCCAGCAGTCTTAAGATCGAAGATACGCAGTATTTT
TRBJ1-1 | - | TRBV2 | TRBD1 | CASSGKSIKDRLNTEAFF | TGTGCCAGCAGCGGTAAATCAATCAAGGACAGGCTGAACACTGAAGCTTTCTTT
TRBJ2-7 | - | TRBV7-9 | TRBD1 | CASSALDRSYEQYF | TGTGCCAGCAGCGCCCTGGACAGGTCCTACGAGCAGTACTTC
TRBJ1-2 | - | TRBV5-1 | - | CASSLNGVTTYTF | TGCGCCAGCAGCTTGAACGGGGTCACCACCTACACCTTC
TRBJ1-4 | - | TRBV4-1 | TRBD1 | CASSLTGGTGTEKLFF | TGCGCCAGCAGCCTAACCGGTGGGACAGGGACGGAAAAACTGTTTTTT
TRBJ1-5 | - | TRBV7-8 | - | CASSRARGRSNQPQHF | TGTGCCAGCAGCCGAGCACGGGGACGGAGCAATCAGCCCCAGCATTTT
TRBJ2-7 | - | TRBV6-1 | - | CASSPRWNYEQYF | TGTGCCAGCAGTCCCCGGTGGAATTACGAGCAGTACTTC
TRBJ2-1 | - | TRBV2 | TRBD2 | CASLTSGGMNEQFF | TGTGCCAGCCTCACTAGCGGTGGGATGAATGAGCAGTTCTTC
TRBJ2-7 | - | TRBV6-1 | TRBD1 | CASSLTGLGSEQYF | TGTGCCAGCAGCCTGACAGGGTTGGGGTCCGAGCAGTACTTC
TRBJ2-1 | - | TRBV7-3 | - | CASSPQGYEQFF | TGTGCCAGCAGCCCGCAGGGCTATGAGCAGTTCTTC
TRBJ2-2 | - | TRBV18 | - | CASSPRGGGTGELFF | TGTGCCAGCTCACCCCGAGGTGGGGGGACCGGGGAGCTGTTTTTT
TRBJ2-7 | once | TRBV10-1 | - | CASSEGGRNEQYF | TGCGCCAGCAGTGAAGGGGGGAGAAACGAGCAGTACTTC
TRBJ1-5 | - | TRBV15 | - | CATSRDLAGTSNQPQHF | TGTGCCACCAGCAGAGATCTTGCAGGGACGAGCAATCAGCCCCAGCATTTT
TRBJ2-7 | - | TRBV7-9 | - | CASSLVSGYEQYF | TGTGCCAGCAGCTTAGTTTCAGGGTACGAGCAGTACTTC
TRBJ2-5 | - | TRBV28 | TRBD1 | CASSFSRTGLQETQYF | TGTGCCAGCAGTTTTAGCAGGACAGGCCTACAAGAGACCCAGTACTTC
TRBJ2-7 | - | TRBV7-9 | TRBD1 | CASSGRDRVDYEQYF | TGTGCCAGCAGCGGACGGGACAGGGTGGACTACGAGCAGTACTTC
TRBJ2-3 | - | TRBV9 | TRBD2 | CASSVTSGNTDTQYF | TGTGCCAGCAGCGTAACTAGCGGGAACACAGATACGCAGTATTTT
TRBJ2-7 | - | TRBV6-5 | - | CASSQRNYEQYF | TGTGCCAGCAGTCAACGTAACTACGAGCAGTACTTC
TRBJ1-5 | once | TRBV7-8 | - | CASSLSWTNQPQHF | TGTGCCAGCAGCTTAAGCTGGACGAATCAGCCCCAGCATTTT
TRBJ1-3 | - | TRBV10-1 | TRBD1 | CAGDRGDLGNTIYF | TGCGCCGGAGACAGGGGGGACCTTGGAAACACCATATATTTT
TRBJ1-1 | - | TRBV11-1 | - | CASSTRQLNTEAFF | TGTGCCAGCAGCACCCGACAGTTGAACACTGAAGCTTTCTTT
TRBJ2-1 | - | TRBV11-3 | TRBD2 | CASSLDPTSGSLFNEQFF | TGTGCCAGCAGCTTAGACCCGACTAGCGGGAGCCTCTTTAATGAGCAGTTCTTC
TRBJ1-2 | - | TRBV7-8 | TRBD1 | CASSLADRDYGYTF | TGTGCCAGCAGCCTAGCGGACAGGGACTATGGCTACACCTTC
TRBJ1-4 | - | TRBV5-4 | - | CASSRGMAEKLFF | TGTGCCAGCAGCAGGGGGATGGCTGAAAAACTGTTTTTT
TRBJ2-3 | - | TRBV18 | TRBD1 | CASSPGFWTGGTDTQYF | TGTGCCAGCTCACCGGGGTTTTGGACAGGGGGCACAGATACGCAGTATTTT
TRBJ1-1 | many | TRBV7-9 | - | CASSQGGTEAFF | TGTGCCAGCAGCCAGGGAGGTACTGAAGCTTTCTTT
TRBJ2-1 | - | TRBV2 | - | CASRDIGAATFF | TGTGCCAGCAGAGATATCGGAGCCGCCACTTTCTTC
TRBJ2-2 | - | TRBV6-6 | - | CASSPTSTGELFF | TGTGCCAGCAGCCCGACTAGTACCGGGGAGCTGTTTTTT
TRBJ2-7 | - | TRBV19 | TRBD1 | CASSKSRLWDRSYEQYF | TGTGCCAGTAGTAAGAGCCGACTATGGGACAGGTCCTACGAGCAGTACTTC